Sequencing of this T cell receptor (beta chain) was carried out in a study of beta chain features in type 1 diabetes. Note on this clone: As yet, its antigen is unknown.

Study-level results: In patients and controls equally, PCR might favor templates that are shorter. Among all four CD4+ subsets, Type 1 diabetes patients had TCRB CDR3s that were moderately but significantly shorter.

Expressed TCRB transcripts were sequenced after all isolated RNA was converted to cDNA. Measured with immunoSEQ multiplex PCR; TCRdb has only the in-frame clones, and not every one. This table holds over 150,000 clones, about 12% found once. The purity of all sorted populations exceeded 95%. Trimming left V 5 bases short and J 4 bases short, with 15 bases between. Germline CDR1 is SEHNR and CDR2 is FQNEAQ (reference sequence). The CDR3 runs 14 residues. Sequencing was performed on central memory CD4+ T cells from blood. The source is a woman in her late teens or twenties in good health. This chain uses TRBV7-9 with TRBJ2-7, with D perhaps matching TRBD2 (5 bases). The CDR3, as DNA: TGTGCCAGCAGCCCCGGACGGGGATCATACGAGCAGTACTTC. Encoded protein: CASSPGRGSYEQYF.